The 9 T cell receptor beta chains given below trace back to one sample, sequenced in a study of blood T cell repertoires in COVID-19. Sequenced by immunoSEQ multiplex PCR; TCRdb stores in-frame clones only, minus some. The sample holds almost 350,000 clones, roughly 87% seen once. The sample consisted of peripheral blood. The receptors originated from an older woman with COVID-19, enrolled during active disease.

The V call is TRBV25-1, the J call TRBJ2-3; the D gene is possibly TRBD1 (7 bases). Germline values: CDR1 MGHDK, CDR2 SYGVNS. V lost 6 bases to trimming and J lost 2 bases, with 18 bases between them. The CDR3 length is 16 residues. DNA for the CDR3: TGTGCCAGCAGCCTGGACGCAGGGGGACTCACAGATACGCAGTATTTT. It is translated as CASSLDAGGLTDTQYF.

The V and J genes are TRBV19 and TRBJ1-5; no clear D gene. Trimming stripped 5 bases from V and 4 bases from J, with 15 bases between. Per the germline V gene, CDR1 is LNHDA and CDR2 is SQIVND (reference sequence). This CDR3 contains 15 residues. The CDR3 nucleotides read TGTGCCAGTAGTTTTTCCTTGGGCCAGAATCAGCCCCAGCATTTT. It yields the protein CASSFSLGQNQPQHF. Using reference TRBV19 and TRBJ1-5 for the parts outside the CDR3, the full variable domain is DGGITQSPKYLFRKEGQNVTLSCEQNLNHDAMYWYRQDPGQGLRLIYYSQIVNDFQKGDIAEGYSVSREKKESFPLTVTSAQKNPTAFYLCASSFSLGQNQPQHFGDGTRLSIL.

This chain uses TRBV7-8 with TRBJ2-5, with D tentatively TRBD2 (6 bases). CDR3 length: 15 amino acids. CDR1 and CDR2 (germline): SGHVS, FQNEAQ. V lost 6 bases, J lost 5 bases, and 19 bases lay in between. The CDR3 region has the DNA TGTGCCAGCAGTCTTAGCACAGCGGCGGGGGAGACCCAGTACTTC. Translation: CASSLSTAAGETQYF.

The CDR3, as DNA: TGCGCCAGCAGCCAGAAACCCCCCACAGATACGCAGTATTTT. It is translated as CASSQKPPTDTQYF. The chain employs TRBV5-1 and TRBJ2-3; no firm D call. The length of the CDR3 is 14 residues. CDR1 and CDR2 (germline): SGHRS, YFSETQ. V dropped 4 bases and J dropped 2 bases, with 11 bases sitting between them.

V is TRBV20-1 and J is TRBJ1-1; 7 bases agree with TRBD1. The V and J ends lost 3 bases and 1 base, in that order; junction bases with no gene match: 2. Germline V gene lookup returns CDR1 DFQATT and CDR2 SNEGSKA (reference sequence). The CDR3 runs to 13 residues. The CDR3 is CSASGDRNTEAFF. Written as DNA, the CDR3 is TGCAGTGCTAGTGGGGACAGGAACACTGAAGCTTTCTTT.

The rearrangement links TRBV7-9 to TRBJ2-7, with a possible D match to TRBD1 (5 bases). CDR3 length: 14 residues. Germline loops: CDR1 SEHNR, CDR2 FQNEAQ (reference sequence). The V gene lost 6 bases and the J gene lost 0 bases, with 12 bases spanning the gap. The CDR3 is CASSIRQTSYEQYF. CDR3 coding DNA: TGTGCCAGCAGTATTCGACAGACCTCCTACGAGCAGTACTTC.

This chain joins TRBV5-6 and TRBJ1-2; 9 positions match TRBD1. The CDR3 length is 14 residues. Trimming cost V 4 bases and J 4 bases; bases outside gene matches: 5. Germline V gene data show CDR1 as SGHDT and CDR2 as YYEEEE. For the CDR3, the DNA is TGTGCCAGCAGCCAGGGACAGGGTGGCTATGGCTACACCTTC. Its translation is CASSQGQGGYGYTF.

This clone was seen just once. The gene calls are TRBV6-6 and TRBJ2-2; maybe TRBD2 (6 bases). V lost 7 bases and J 5 bases, leaving 11 bases between the germline ends. Germline loops: CDR1 MNHNY, CDR2 SVGAGI (reference sequence). This CDR3 contains 13 residues. CDR3 nucleotides: TGTGCCAGCAACCTTCGGGGGACCGGGGAGCTGTTTTTT. Its protein product is CASNLRGTGELFF.

This clone was detected once. The rearrangement links TRBV7-9 to TRBJ1-5; D is unresolved. V dropped 0 bases and J dropped 1 base, with 10 bases sitting between them. This CDR3 contains 16 residues. Germline CDR1 reads SEHNR; CDR2 reads FQNEAQ (reference sequence). CDR3 bases: TGTGCCAGCAGCTTAGCGGTAGGAGAAAGCAATCAGCCCCAGCATTTT. It is translated as CASSLAVGESNQPQHF.